This T cell receptor beta chain is from a study of T cell repertoires in cytomegalovirus infection. Across the study: Based on public TCR beta signatures, there were indications of CMV infection and of a matching HLA type.

Germline-derived CDR1 and CDR2 are MGHRA and YSYEKL. The germline V and J ends were trimmed by 0 bases and 7 bases, with 19 bases remaining between them. The CDR3 loop spans 17 amino acids. TCRdb re-analysed the reads in MiXCR, keeping a single row per CDR3 protein. The sample comprises about 250,000 distinct CDR3 sequences, roughly 6.5% of which are singletons, and around 6.9% rests with the top ten. This TCR was recovered from a human donor in good health (CMV status not recorded). Some clones in this sample may be carry-over from other donors' samples. The sequenced material came from PBMCs. The chain employs TRBV4-1 and TRBJ2-1; possibly TRBD1 for D (5 bases). The CDR3 DNA reads TGCGCCAGCAGCCAAGATAGAGACAGTGCCTGGGTGAATGAGCAGTTCTTC. Residues: CASSQDRDSAWVNEQFF.